The rows below give T cell receptor beta chains drawn from one sample of a study of Ad26.COV2.S vaccination and SARS-CoV-2 variants. The data were produced by immunoSEQ multiplex PCR, yet TCRdb's version contains in-frame clones alone and is incomplete. The sample has some 450,000 clones, 90% seen once. The sample here was peripheral blood, taken in a trial of Ad26.COV2.S vaccine versus placebo. These TCRs come from a person between 18 and 60 years old who received the Ad26.COV2.S COVID-19 vaccine or a placebo. Each CDR3 is given with its conserved first and last residue. The order of the fields is D gene, clone size, J gene, V gene, CDR3 protein, CDR3 DNA. The D gene is left open where the match is weak. Expanded clones get a size class; other rows say once, few or many, or leave the size out.

TRBD2,NA,TRBJ2-1,TRBV4-3,CASSHGRGLAGVGNEQFF,TGCGCCAGCAGCCACGGAAGGGGACTAGCGGGAGTAGGCAATGAGCAGTTCTTC
NA,NA,TRBJ1-4,TRBV16,CASTKEVGEKLFF,TGTGCCAGCACCAAGGAGGTGGGAGAAAAACTGTTTTTT
TRBD2,NA,TRBJ2-7,TRBV11-3,CASSQSGLAGVYEQYF,TGTGCCAGCAGCCAGTCGGGGCTAGCGGGCGTCTACGAGCAGTACTTC
NA,NA,TRBJ1-1,TRBV30,CAWSHTLEAFF,TGTGCCTGGAGTCACACCCTAGAAGCTTTCTTT
NA,once,TRBJ1-5,TRBV19,CASSIVGQSNQPQHF,TGTGCCAGTAGTATAGTAGGGCAGAGCAATCAGCCCCAGCATTTT
TRBD1,once,TRBJ2-2,TRBV5-5,CASEGGSNTGELFF,TGTGCGTCGGAAGGGGGCTCGAACACCGGGGAGCTGTTTTTT
NA,NA,TRBJ1-5,TRBV20-1,CSASNRASNQPQHF,TGCAGTGCTAGTAACAGGGCGAGCAATCAGCCCCAGCATTTT
TRBD1,NA,TRBJ1-2,TRBV7-9,CASSLVARTGGTPNYGYTF,TGTGCCAGCAGCTTAGTTGCCCGGACAGGGGGTACCCCCAACTATGGCTACACCTTC
NA,NA,TRBJ2-7,TRBV29-1,CSVYGGAPSYEQYF,TGCAGCGTTTACGGGGGAGCTCCTTCCTACGAGCAGTACTTC
NA,NA,TRBJ2-3,TRBV7-2,CASSLGPGQGTDTQYF,TGTGCCAGCAGCTTGGGTCCGGGTCAGGGCACAGATACGCAGTATTTT
NA,NA,TRBJ2-5,TRBV11-1,CASSRAGQKETQYF,TGTGCCAGCAGCCGAGCGGGACAGAAAGAGACCCAGTACTTC
NA,once,TRBJ1-2,TRBV28,CASSLAGSVSGYTF,TGTGCCAGCAGCCTAGCGGGGTCGGTTAGTGGCTACACCTTC
NA,NA,TRBJ2-1,TRBV7-3,CASSLRRGNEQFF,TGTGCCAGCAGCTTACGACGGGGCAATGAGCAGTTCTTC
NA,NA,TRBJ1-1,TRBV7-8,CASKLGRGTEAFF,TGTGCCAGCAAGTTGGGAAGGGGCACTGAAGCTTTCTTT
NA,NA,TRBJ1-1,TRBV5-5,CASSLQGGTEAFF,TGTGCCAGCAGCTTGCAGGGTGGAACTGAAGCTTTCTTT
TRBD2,NA,TRBJ2-1,TRBV19,CASSMWGGSRHEQFF,TGTGCCAGTAGTATGTGGGGGGGATCTCGCCATGAGCAGTTCTTC
TRBD2,once,TRBJ2-1,TRBV6-5,CASSSSGSSYNEQFF,TGTGCCAGCAGTTCTAGCGGGAGCTCCTACAATGAGCAGTTCTTC
TRBD2,NA,TRBJ2-7,TRBV29-1,CSVEGGREGRDEQYF,TGCAGCGTTGAAGGAGGGCGGGAGGGCCGCGACGAGCAGTACTTC
TRBD2,NA,TRBJ2-3,TRBV7-2,CASSLTSGRSVDTQYF,TGTGCCAGCAGCTTAACAAGCGGGAGGAGCGTAGATACGCAGTATTTT
NA,NA,TRBJ2-7,TRBV5-1,CASSLAGTTSYEQYF,TGCGCCAGCAGCTTGGCCGGGACCACCTCCTACGAGCAGTACTTC
TRBD1,once,TRBJ1-1,TRBV19,CASSRQGYTEAFF,TGTGCCAGTAGCAGACAGGGGTACACTGAAGCTTTCTTT
NA,NA,TRBJ2-1,TRBV6-1,CASSEGQSSYNEQFF,TGTGCCAGCAGTGAGGGACAAAGCTCCTACAATGAGCAGTTCTTC
NA,NA,TRBJ1-2,TRBV12-3/TRBV12-4,CASSLVGWGYTF,TGTGCCAGCAGTTTAGTGGGGTGGGGCTACACCTTC
NA,NA,TRBJ2-2,TRBV5-1,CASSLSGSGTGELFF,TGCGCCAGCAGCTTATCCGGGAGCGGAACCGGGGAGCTGTTTTTT
TRBD2,NA,TRBJ2-1,TRBV7-2,CASSSTSGRAYNEQFF,TGTGCCAGCAGCTCAACTAGCGGGAGGGCCTACAATGAGCAGTTCTTC
TRBD2,NA,TRBJ2-3,TRBV10-3,CAISESILAGETDTQYF,TGTGCCATCAGTGAGTCGATACTAGCGGGTGAGACAGATACGCAGTATTTT
TRBD1,once,TRBJ2-7,TRBV18,CASSPRIGQGAVYEQYF,TGTGCCAGCTCACCACGCATTGGGCAGGGGGCTGTGTACGAGCAGTACTTC
NA,NA,TRBJ2-5,TRBV29-1,CSVEATGRSADF,TGCAGCGTTGAAGCAACCGGCAGGTCCGCGGACTTC
TRBD1,once,TRBJ2-7,TRBV7-9,CASSAPGQAYEQYF,TGTGCCAGCAGCGCCCCGGGACAGGCCTACGAGCAGTACTTC
NA,NA,TRBJ1-4,TRBV7-6,CASSGLSGGGEKLFF,TGTGCCAGCAGCGGCCTTTCGGGAGGCGGGGAAAAACTGTTTTTT
NA,once,TRBJ1-2,TRBV29-1,CSVKPPGNGFYGYTF,TGCAGCGTCAAACCCCCCGGGAACGGGTTCTATGGCTACACCTTC
TRBD1,NA,TRBJ1-2,TRBV7-6,CASSLETGQDYGYTF,TGTGCCAGCAGCTTGGAGACAGGGCAAGACTATGGCTACACCTTC
TRBD2,NA,TRBJ2-3,TRBV28,CASSLLSGADTQYF,TGTGCCAGCAGCCTACTAAGCGGGGCAGATACGCAGTATTTT
TRBD1,few,TRBJ1-2,TRBV19,CASRDRGSNYGYTF,TGTGCCAGTAGAGACAGGGGATCTAACTATGGCTACACCTTC
TRBD2,NA,TRBJ2-7,TRBV6-6,CASSYSRLADYEQYF,TGTGCCAGCAGTTACTCGAGGCTAGCGGACTACGAGCAGTACTTC
NA,NA,TRBJ1-1,TRBV6-5,CASSYSPGGANTEAFF,TGTGCCAGCAGTTATTCCCCGGGAGGGGCGAACACTGAAGCTTTCTTT
NA,few,TRBJ1-2,TRBV19,CASSIKTAYYGYTF,TGTGCCAGTAGTATTAAGACAGCTTACTATGGCTACACCTTC
NA,NA,TRBJ1-1,TRBV29-1,CSVDKTGNTEAFF,TGCAGCGTTGACAAGACGGGGAACACTGAAGCTTTCTTT
NA,NA,TRBJ1-2,TRBV19,CASSPGTLYGYTF,TGTGCCAGTAGTCCCGGGACACTGTATGGCTACACCTTC
TRBD1,NA,TRBJ1-1,TRBV15,CATSREGQGYSEAFF,TGTGCCACCAGCAGAGAGGGACAGGGGTACTCTGAAGCTTTCTTT